This T cell receptor (beta chain) was documented in a study of identifying expanded T cells in peripheral blood. Notes on the study in general: Variance in clone template counts between approximately 2-week samples significantly increased with total template count across all healthy donors. Technical replicates showed approximately 1.2 changed clones; roughly two weeks approximately 16; four weeks 19.

During the collection period, no donor immune events like infections were recorded. Produced via immunoSEQ multiplex PCR; TCRdb's table is partial and in-frame only. Of approximately 100,000 clones listed, roughly nine tenths are singletons. Germline V gives CDR1 MNHEY, CDR2 SVGAGI. The CDR3 totals 15 residues. V shed 4 bases, J shed 3 bases, and the junction held 6 bases outside the gene matches. A note on this clone: The target antigen is unknown.

The chain is built from TRBV6-5 and TRBJ2-3, with 8 positions matching TRBD1. The sample comprised blood. This sequence originates from a person between 18 and 75 years old in good health. Here the CDR3 DNA reads TGTGCCAGCAGTTTGCAGGGGGCGATGACAGATACGCAGTATTTT. The encoded protein is CASSLQGAMTDTQYF.